This is a list of T cell receptor beta chains from one sample in a study of vaccination and CD4 T cells after COVID-19. TCRdb processed the PCR reads anew with MiXCR; each CDR3 protein has one entry. The sample shows 15,000 to 20,000 distinct CDR3 sequences, less than 70% of them seen only once. These receptors' targets are unknown. The material sequenced was CD4+ T cells from blood, cultured in vitro. The source is a human donor who had recovered from COVID-19. Each CDR3 is given with its conserved first and last residue. Each record gives: V gene, D gene, J gene, clone size, CDR3 protein, CDR3 DNA. A D gene is named only where the DNA matches it firmly. Not every row has a clone size; where given, it reads once, few, many or a size class.

>TRBV7-6|NA|TRBJ2-2|NA
CASSLVETHANTGELFF
TGTGCCAGCAGCTTAGTAGAGACTCACGCGAACACCGGGGAGCTGTTTTTT
>TRBV10-3|NA|TRBJ1-2|NA
CATTAGERDYGYTF
TGTGCCACCACGGCCGGGGAGCGAGACTATGGCTACACCTTC
>TRBV7-2|NA|TRBJ1-1|few
CASSPRTYTEAFF
TGTGCCAGCAGCCCCCGGACGTACACTGAAGCTTTCTTT
>TRBV6-1|NA|TRBJ2-5|few
CASSDPARQETQYF
TGTGCCAGCAGTGACCCTGCGCGCCAAGAGACCCAGTACTTC
>TRBV20-1|NA|TRBJ1-5|few
CSARVADPYSNQPQHF
TGCAGTGCTAGAGTGGCAGACCCGTATAGCAATCAGCCCCAGCATTTT
>TRBV27|NA|TRBJ1-1|NA
CASSFTGTHSSTEAFF
TGTGCCAGCAGTTTTACGGGGACCCACTCATCCACTGAAGCTTTCTTT
>TRBV10-3|TRBD1|TRBJ1-2|medium-sized
CAIMGTDSNYGYTF
TGTGCCATCATGGGGACAGATTCCAACTATGGCTACACCTTC
>TRBV7-9|NA|TRBJ2-1|NA
CASSLGSGANEQFF
TGTGCCAGCAGCTTAGGATCAGGGGCCAATGAGCAGTTCTTC
>TRBV6-5|NA|TRBJ1-6|NA
CASSYDASGHSPLHF
TGTGCCAGCAGTTACGACGCCTCAGGGCATTCACCCCTCCACTTT
>TRBV24-1|NA|TRBJ2-2|NA
CATSVGWPEVEGSGELFF
TGTGCCACCAGTGTCGGGTGGCCCGAAGTAGAGGGGTCCGGGGAGCTGTTTTTT
>TRBV6-5|NA|TRBJ2-7|NA
CASSYSTDYEQYF
TGTGCCAGCAGTTACTCGACCGACTACGAGCAGTACTTC
>TRBV6-2/TRBV6-3|NA|TRBJ2-3|few
CASSYDLLGHRTDTQYF
TGTGCCAGCAGTTACGATTTGTTGGGACACCGCACAGATACGCAGTATTTT
>TRBV7-6|TRBD1|TRBJ2-7|NA
CASSKGTGGSYEQYF
TGTGCCAGCAGCAAGGGGACAGGGGGCTCATACGAGCAGTACTTC
>TRBV6-5|NA|TRBJ1-3|once
CATSWRDRGIAGNTIYF
TGTGCCACCAGTTGGAGGGATCGTGGGATAGCTGGAAACACCATATATTTT
>TRBV20-1|NA|TRBJ1-2|NA
CSASDKYGYTF
TGCAGTGCTAGTGACAAGTATGGCTACACCTTC
>TRBV20-1|TRBD2|TRBJ2-5|NA
CSPSGGIGETQYF
TGCAGCCCGAGCGGGGGAATAGGCGAGACCCAGTACTTC
>TRBV27|TRBD2|TRBJ2-7|NA
CASSLSGSGRREQYF
TGTGCCAGCAGTTTGAGCGGGAGTGGGAGGCGGGAGCAGTACTTC
>TRBV5-1|NA|TRBJ1-6|once
CASSLQGSSYNSPLHF
TGCGCCAGCAGCTTGCAAGGGAGCTCCTATAATTCACCCCTCCACTTT
>TRBV7-9|TRBD2|TRBJ2-3|once
CASSPGTSFPDTQYF
TGTGCCAGCAGCCCAGGGACTAGCTTCCCAGATACGCAGTATTTT
>TRBV12-3/TRBV12-4|TRBD1|TRBJ1-3|NA
CASSLGNYWDSSGNTIYF
TGTGCCAGCAGTTTAGGGAACTACTGGGACAGCTCTGGAAACACCATATATTTT
>TRBV2|NA|TRBJ1-5|NA
CASSGWSVDQPQHF
TGTGCCAGCAGTGGGTGGTCAGTAGATCAGCCCCAGCATTTT
>TRBV20-1|TRBD1|TRBJ1-2|few
CSALQGASHYGYTF
TGCAGTGCGCTACAGGGGGCCTCCCACTATGGCTACACCTTC
>TRBV11-2|NA|TRBJ2-3|NA
CASSLDGRGASTDTQYF
TGTGCCAGCAGCTTAGATGGGCGCGGGGCCAGCACAGATACGCAGTATTTT
>TRBV6-5|NA|TRBJ1-1|once
CASSYGTLAQAFF
TGTGCCAGCAGTTACGGTACGCTGGCCCAAGCTTTCTTT
>TRBV6-2/TRBV6-3|TRBD1|TRBJ2-2|NA
CASIALPGQGATGELFF
TGTGCCAGCATCGCCCTACCGGGACAGGGGGCCACCGGGGAGCTGTTTTTT
>TRBV7-9|NA|TRBJ1-2|NA
CASSSNRVGYTF
TGTGCCAGCAGTTCAAACAGGGTTGGCTACACCTTC
>TRBV21-1|NA|TRBJ2-1|medium-sized
CASSKQRGGFDEQFF
TGTGCCAGCAGCAAGCAGAGGGGGGGCTTCGATGAGCAGTTCTTC
>TRBV4-1|NA|TRBJ2-4|NA
CASRGTAKNIQYF
TGCGCCAGCAGGGGAACAGCCAAAAACATTCAGTACTTC
>TRBV7-8|NA|TRBJ1-1|few
CASSGRMRGSDTEAFF
TGTGCCAGCAGCGGACGAATGAGGGGCTCGGACACTGAAGCTTTCTTT
>TRBV20-1|TRBD2|TRBJ2-5|once
CSARDRRLAVETQYF
TGCAGTGCTAGAGACAGGCGACTAGCGGTAGAGACCCAGTACTTC
>TRBV28|NA|TRBJ2-1|NA
CASSQSGTTSYNEQFF
TGTGCCAGCAGCCAGAGCGGAACCACCTCCTACAATGAGCAGTTCTTC
>TRBV7-8|NA|TRBJ1-2|NA
CASSLAGVFAAYGYTF
TGTGCCAGCAGCTTAGCCGGAGTATTCGCAGCCTATGGCTACACCTTC
>TRBV4-1|TRBD1|TRBJ1-1|NA
CASSRNTGEGTEAFF
TGCGCCAGCAGCCGGAATACAGGGGAGGGAACTGAAGCTTTCTTT
>TRBV11-3|TRBD1|TRBJ2-7|medium-sized
CASSLERTGGAYEQYF
TGTGCCAGCAGCTTAGAGCGGACAGGGGGGGCCTACGAGCAGTACTTC
>TRBV5-4|NA|TRBJ2-5|NA
CASSQGQREETQYF
TGTGCCAGCAGCCAGGGACAGCGGGAAGAGACCCAGTACTTC
>TRBV20-1|NA|TRBJ2-5|NA
CSALTDSPPTQYF
TGCAGTGCCCTAACGGACTCCCCGCCGACCCAGTACTTC
>TRBV7-9|TRBD1|TRBJ1-1|NA
CASSPEGAGAFF
TGTGCCAGCAGCCCCGAGGGGGCTGGAGCTTTCTTT
>TRBV7-3|NA|TRBJ1-2|NA
CASHAGWAYGYTF
TGTGCATCCCACGCCGGGTGGGCCTATGGCTACACCTTC
>TRBV12-3/TRBV12-4|TRBD1|TRBJ1-5|NA
CASRWGQQGDQPQHF
TGTGCCAGCAGGTGGGGACAGCAAGGCGATCAGCCCCAGCATTTT
>TRBV6-1|NA|TRBJ1-2|NA
CASRAPPGAYGYTF
TGTGCCAGCAGAGCCCCCCCGGGAGCCTATGGCTACACCTTC
>TRBV20-1|TRBD1|TRBJ1-5|NA
CSARALLQGAGDQPQHF
TGCAGTGCTAGAGCCCTCCTACAGGGGGCAGGCGATCAGCCCCAGCATTTT
>TRBV20-1|TRBD2|TRBJ2-2|NA
CSARGLFRRGGTGELFF
TGCAGTGCTAGAGGTCTATTCCGACGCGGGGGCACCGGGGAGCTGTTTTTT
>TRBV7-9|NA|TRBJ1-1|NA
CASSLGGDNGNTEAFF
TGTGCCAGCAGCTTAGGTGGAGACAATGGTAACACTGAAGCTTTCTTT
>TRBV6-1|TRBD2|TRBJ2-5|NA
CASSESTSGAGTQYF
TGTGCCAGCAGTGAATCGACTAGCGGGGCGGGGACCCAGTACTTC
>TRBV20-1|TRBD1|TRBJ1-1|once
CSASAQGAEAFF
TGCAGTGCTAGTGCACAGGGGGCTGAAGCTTTCTTT
>TRBV6-5|TRBD1|TRBJ1-1|few
CASSSPQTGFAEAFF
TGTGCCAGCAGTTCCCCCCAGACAGGGTTCGCTGAAGCTTTCTTT
>TRBV12-3/TRBV12-4|TRBD2|TRBJ2-4|NA
CASSSAGVSKNIQYF
TGTGCCAGCAGTTCAGCGGGAGTATCCAAAAACATTCAGTACTTC
>TRBV27|NA|TRBJ1-1|few
CASSLGIGSLDEAFF
TGTGCCAGCAGTTTGGGGATCGGGAGCTTGGATGAAGCTTTCTTT
>TRBV11-3|TRBD2|TRBJ2-7|few
CASSLLLWTSGYEQYF
TGTGCCAGCAGCTTATTGTTGTGGACTAGCGGCTACGAGCAGTACTTC
>TRBV7-2|TRBD2|TRBJ2-5|NA
CASSLDPSGETETQYF
TGTGCCAGCAGCTTAGATCCTAGCGGGGAAACGGAGACCCAGTACTTC
>TRBV27|NA|TRBJ1-5|NA
CAGSSLTYSNQPQHF
TGTGCCGGCAGTTCCTTAACGTATAGCAATCAGCCCCAGCATTTT
>TRBV7-4|TRBD2|TRBJ2-3|few
CASSVGTSGYTDTQYF
TGTGCCAGCAGCGTAGGGACTAGCGGGTACACAGATACGCAGTATTTT
>TRBV18|TRBD2|TRBJ2-7|NA
CASSPTSPLEQYF
TGTGCCAGCTCACCGACTAGCCCTCTCGAGCAGTACTTC
>TRBV4-2|NA|TRBJ1-3|NA
CASSQKRGTWSGNTIYF
TGTGCCAGCAGCCAAAAGAGAGGAACTTGGTCTGGAAACACCATATATTTT
>TRBV2|TRBD1|TRBJ1-2|NA
CASSGTGQGAGGYTF
TGTGCCAGCAGTGGGACGGGACAGGGGGCGGGTGGCTACACCTTC
>TRBV6-2/TRBV6-3|TRBD2|TRBJ2-3|NA
CASSYSSGKDTQYF
TGTGCCAGCAGTTACTCTAGCGGGAAGGATACGCAGTATTTT
>TRBV21-1|NA|TRBJ2-2|few
CASSKGRVGTGELFF
TGTGCCAGCAGCAAAGGTCGGGTGGGCACCGGGGAGCTGTTTTTT
>TRBV7-2|NA|TRBJ2-2|NA
CASREQGIGTGELFF
TGTGCCAGCAGGGAACAGGGAATAGGGACCGGGGAGCTGTTTTTT
>TRBV4-3|TRBD1|TRBJ1-2|NA
CASSQEGTGGYYTF
TGCGCCAGCAGCCAAGAGGGGACAGGGGGTTACTACACCTTC
>TRBV20-1|NA|TRBJ2-2|NA
CSVTQSGELFF
TGCAGTGTTACCCAGTCCGGGGAGCTGTTTTTT